This TCR beta chain was identified in a study of T cells in Graves' hyperthyroidism and ophthalmopathy. Study findings and constraints: Clonotypes that were expanded in thyroid above 0.001 mostly appeared in blood too.

RNA transcripts yielded amplified TCR beta CDR3 regions. A set of HTBI primers served as the primers for a first-round RT-PCR of the TCR CDR3. TCRdb passed the multiplex PCR reads through MiXCR, listing each CDR3 protein once. The repertoire holds about 640,000 distinct CDR3 sequences, with less than 25% as singletons. After removal of 3 bases from V and 1 base from J, the junction contained 3 bases not matched to a gene. The CDR3 spans 14 residues. Germline loops: CDR1 DFQATT, CDR2 SNEGSKA (reference sequence). This clonotype came up many times. Its specificity is not known. The source is a man younger than 40 with Graves' ophthalmopathy. Sequenced sample: blood. This chain uses TRBV20-1 with TRBJ2-1, with 7 bases lining up with TRBD2. This chain's CDR3 is CSARRTRSYNEQFF. The CDR3 DNA reads TGCAGTGCTAGGAGGACTAGATCCTACAATGAGCAGTTCTTC.